What follows are 26 T cell receptor beta chains derived from one specimen sequenced in a study of neurological immune-mediated disorders. The sample's time point: longitudinal time-point 2. MiXCR, run by TCRdb on the 5' RACE reads, gives a single entry per CDR3 protein. The sample shows tens of thousands of distinct CDR3 sequences, 5.8% of them seen only once. The sample taken for sequencing was PBMCs. Receptor source: a woman aged 55-69 years with multiple sclerosis.

This clonotype was detected ten times or more. The chain links TRBV5-1 to TRBJ2-7; perhaps TRBD2 as D (6 bases). Germline CDR1 reads SGHRS; CDR2 reads YFSETQ. The V end was cut by 3 bases, the J end by 1 base, with 11 bases between. The CDR3 has 14 residues. The CDR3 DNA is TGCGCCAGCAGCTGGATGGCGGGGTCCTACGAGCAGTACTTC. The encoded protein is CASSWMAGSYEQYF. The full variable domain, with the rest looked up from reference TRBV5-1 and TRBJ2-7, is KAGVTQTPRYLIKTRGQQVTLSCSPISGHRSVSWYQQTPGQGLQFLFEYFSETQRNKGNFPGRFSGRQFSNSRSEMNVSTLELGDSALYLCASSWMAGSYEQYFGPGTRLTVT.

This clonotype was counted between two and nine times. The chain recombines TRBV5-1 with TRBJ2-7; no clear D gene. The germline CDR1 and CDR2 sequences are SGHRS and YFSETQ. The V gene lost 0 bases and the J gene lost 6 bases, with 4 bases spanning the gap. The CDR3 has 11 amino acids. Here the CDR3 DNA reads TGCGCCAGCAGCTTGGCGGGCGAGCAGTACTTC. Translated, it gives CASSLAGEQYF.

In this sample, this clonotype turned up many times. DNA of the CDR3: TGTGCCAGCAGCTTAGGAGGGACCGGGAGCCTTCCCCCCCTCCACTTT. Translated, it gives CASSLGGTGSLPPLHF. The chain uses TRBV7-9 and TRBJ1-6; D is possibly TRBD1 (5 bases). This CDR3 is 16 amino acids long. Germline CDR1 and CDR2: SEHNR and FQNEAQ (reference sequence). V was cut by 1 base and J by 13 bases, with 20 bases left in between.

This clonotype was recorded many times. The chain links TRBV7-6 to TRBJ2-7, with a weak D call TRBD2 (6 bases). CDR3 size: 14 residues. Germline V gives CDR1 SGHVS, CDR2 FNYEAQ. V was clipped by 1 base and J by 1 base, with 8 bases between them. CDR3 protein: CASSLGGRSYEQYF. The CDR3 coding sequence is TGTGCCAGCAGCTTAGGGGGGAGGTCCTACGAGCAGTACTTC.

In this sample, this clonotype turned up many times. The chain carries TRBV20-1 and TRBJ1-5; no clear D. The CDR3 length is 14 residues. The V end was cut by 6 bases, the J end by 2 bases, with 14 bases between. CDR1 DFQATT and CDR2 SNEGSKA come from the germline V gene (reference sequence). The DNA of the CDR3 is TGCAGTGCGTATCCAACCATGGGCAATCAGCCCCAGCATTTT. It yields the protein CSAYPTMGNQPQHF.

This clonotype was counted many times. The rearrangement joins TRBV2 to TRBJ2-7; 7 nucleotides match TRBD1. The trim removed 7 bases at V and 2 bases at J, leaving 8 bases unmatched. The V gene's germline CDR1 is SNHLY and CDR2 FYNNEI. The CDR3 spans 14 residues. The CDR3 spells CASTGTRGPYEQYF. CDR3 DNA sequence: TGTGCCAGCACGGGGACAAGGGGGCCCTACGAGCAGTACTTC.

This clonotype was observed at least ten times. The chain has TRBV20-1 and TRBJ2-7; D is perhaps TRBD1 (6 bases). Germline-derived CDR1 and CDR2 are DFQATT and SNEGSKA (reference sequence). The ends were cut back, 0 bases at V and 6 bases at J, with 18 bases in the middle. The CDR3 runs 15 residues. The CDR3 sequence is CSARDYGPDRLEQYF. The CDR3 nucleotides are TGCAGTGCTAGAGATTACGGACCCGACAGGCTCGAGCAGTACTTC.

This clonotype has at least ten counts. For the CDR3, the DNA is TGTGCCAGCAGCCACGGCCTGACAGGGAGTTACGAGCAGTACTTC. It is translated as CASSHGLTGSYEQYF. This sequence joins TRBV3-1 and TRBJ2-7; 7 bases match TRBD1. The CDR3 sequence is 15 residues long. Trimming cost V 3 bases and J 4 bases; bases outside gene matches: 9. Germline V gives CDR1 LGHDT, CDR2 YNNKEL (reference sequence).

This clonotype came up many times. The J gene is TRBJ2-7, the V gene TRBV12-3 or TRBV12-4; D is ambiguous. Trimming stripped 3 bases from V and 6 bases from J, with 6 bases between. The CDR3 runs to 11 residues. CDR3 nucleotide sequence: TGTGCCAGCAGTTTTGCCAGCGAGCAGTACTTC. Its translation: CASSFASEQYF.

At least ten counts were recorded for this clonotype. The J gene is TRBJ2-3, the V gene TRBV4-1, with D perhaps TRBD2 (6 bases). From germline, CDR1 is MGHRA and CDR2 YSYEKL. V was clipped by 3 bases and J by 0 bases, with 19 bases between them. The CDR3 has 18 amino acids. CDR3 residues: CASSQVEGGAPSTDTQYF. The CDR3 bases are TGCGCCAGCAGCCAGGTCGAGGGCGGGGCCCCTAGCACAGATACGCAGTATTTT.

This clonotype was counted many times. The rearrangement uses TRBV20-1 and TRBJ2-7; unclear D gene. This CDR3 has 13 residues. Germline CDR1 and CDR2: DFQATT and SNEGSKA (reference sequence). Trimming pared 5 bases from V and 4 bases from J, leaving 15 bases between. CDR3 residues: CSASAQFRYEQYF. The CDR3 DNA is TGCAGTGCTTCTGCCCAGTTCAGGTACGAGCAGTACTTC.

This clonotype was counted ten times or more. This rearrangement joins TRBV20-1 to TRBJ2-5; either TRBD1 or TRBD2 may fit D (5 bases each). Germline assignment: CDR1 DFQATT and CDR2 SNEGSKA (reference sequence). The length of the CDR3 is 15 residues. V was cut by 6 bases and J by 1 base, with 18 bases left in between. As DNA, the CDR3 is TGCAGTGCCCCCCTCTGGGGGACGGCCCAAGAGACCCAGTACTTC. This translates into CSAPLWGTAQETQYF.

There are a few counts of this clonotype. The CDR3 coding sequence is TGCAGTGCTAGAGATCAGTCAGGGGGACCACCCCTCCACTTT. Translation: CSARDQSGGPPLHF. This rearrangement joins TRBV20-1 to TRBJ1-6; 7 nucleotides align to TRBD1. The CDR3 contains 14 residues. J lost 11 bases, V lost 0 bases, and 7 bases had no gene match. Germline V gives CDR1 DFQATT, CDR2 SNEGSKA (reference sequence).

This clonotype was recorded a few times. This chain connects TRBV6-1 to TRBJ1-5; a weak D match, TRBD1 (5 bases). Germline CDR1 and CDR2: MNHNS and SASEGT. The V end lost 6 bases, the J end lost 5 bases, and 17 bases lay between the germline ends. This CDR3 has 15 residues. CDR3 in amino acids: CASSREGGADQPQHF. In DNA, the CDR3 is TGTGCCAGCAGCCGCGAGGGAGGGGCGGATCAGCCCCAGCATTTT.

This clonotype has ten or more counts. The J gene is TRBJ1-4, the V gene TRBV11-2; possibly TRBD1 for D (5 bases). Germline loops: CDR1 SGHAT, CDR2 FQNNGV. The V end lost 7 bases, the J end lost 10 bases, and 19 bases lay between the germline ends. CDR3 length: 14 amino acids. The CDR3 sequence is CASNPGAAGGKLFF. The DNA for the CDR3 is TGTGCCAGCAACCCCGGGGCCGCAGGCGGAAAACTGTTTTTT. Together with reference TRBV11-2 and TRBJ1-4, the CDR3 gives the full variable domain: EAGVAQSPRYKIIEKRQSVAFWCNPISGHATLYWYQQILGQGPKLLIQFQNNGVVDDSQLPKDRFSAERLKGVDSTLKIQPAKLEDSAVYLCASNPGAAGGKLFFGSGTQLSVL.

This clonotype was detected ten times or more. The V gene is TRBV6-5, the J gene TRBJ1-5; D gene ambiguous. This CDR3 is built from 17 residues. The V gene's germline CDR1 is MNHEY and CDR2 SVGAGI. V was trimmed by 5 bases and J by 0 bases, leaving 17 bases between them. The CDR3 loop is CASSLIRPADSNQPQHF. The CDR3 DNA reads TGTGCCAGCAGTCTAATTCGCCCAGCGGATAGCAATCAGCCCCAGCATTTT.

This clonotype was observed at least ten times. The chain links TRBV5-1 to TRBJ2-2; D uncertain. The CDR3 contains 14 residues. V lost 0 bases to trimming and J lost 5 bases, with 8 bases between them. Germline V CDR1 and CDR2: SGHRS, YFSETQ. DNA for the CDR3: TGCGCCAGCAGCTTGGCCGTCCCTACCGGGGAGCTGTTTTTT. Amino acids: CASSLAVPTGELFF. The full variable domain, its missing parts supplied by reference TRBV5-1 and TRBJ2-2, is KAGVTQTPRYLIKTRGQQVTLSCSPISGHRSVSWYQQTPGQGLQFLFEYFSETQRNKGNFPGRFSGRQFSNSRSEMNVSTLELGDSALYLCASSLAVPTGELFFGEGSRLTVL.

The rearrangement uses TRBV6-1 and TRBJ2-4; D is unclear. Trimming removed 0 bases at V and 2 bases at J, with 8 bases between. This CDR3 is 15 amino acids long. Germline assignment: CDR1 MNHNS and CDR2 SASEGT. CDR3 DNA: TGTGCCAGCAGTGAAGCGCAGTGGACCAAAAACATTCAGTACTTC. It encodes CASSEAQWTKNIQYF.

This clonotype was observed many times. V gene TRBV5-5 combines with J gene TRBJ1-2; no definite D call. Germline V gene lookup returns CDR1 SGHKS and CDR2 YYEKEE (reference sequence). V lost 4 bases to trimming and J lost 4 bases, with 17 bases between them. CDR3 length: 15 amino acids. CDR3 nucleotide sequence: TGTGCCAGCAGCCCGGAGGCGGCAATCTCCTATGGCTACACCTTC. It encodes CASSPEAAISYGYTF.

This clonotype appeared many times. The chain is built from TRBV3-1 and TRBJ2-1; 10 nucleotides match TRBD1. The CDR3 totals 14 residues. With 7 bases clipped from V and 8 bases from J, the junction kept 8 bases outside the gene matches. Germline V gene lookup returns CDR1 LGHDT and CDR2 YNNKEL (reference sequence). Here the CDR3 reads CASTPGQGFDEQFF. In nucleotides, the CDR3 is TGTGCCAGCACACCGGGACAGGGGTTCGATGAGCAGTTCTTC.

The chain employs TRBV12-3 or TRBV12-4 and TRBJ2-3; D might be TRBD1 (6 bases). Trimming took 5 bases from V and 4 from J, leaving 25 bases between them. The CDR3 length is 18 residues. CDR3 DNA sequence: TGTGCCAGCAGTCCCTGGGCACCCGAGGGGGTGGGAGCAGATACGCAGTATTTT. Protein sequence: CASSPWAPEGVGADTQYF.

This clonotype was observed at least ten times. The chain is built from TRBV5-1 and TRBJ2-3; D gene unclear. In germline, CDR1 is SGHRS, CDR2 YFSETQ. This CDR3 has 14 residues. The V and J ends lost 5 bases and 1 base respectively, with 11 bases between them. The CDR3 is CASRPNVGTDTQYF. The CDR3 nucleotides are TGCGCCAGCAGACCAAACGTCGGCACAGATACGCAGTATTTT.

This clonotype came up many times. This chain links TRBV28 with TRBJ2-7, with D hard to call. Trimming stripped 6 bases from V and 2 bases from J, with 11 bases between. Germline assignment: CDR1 MDHEN and CDR2 SYDVKM. CDR3 length: 13 residues. CDR3 nucleotide sequence: TGTGCCAGCAGCCCGGGCCGAGCCTACGAGCAGTACTTC. This gives the protein CASSPGRAYEQYF.

V gene TRBV6-6 combines with J gene TRBJ1-5; D unclear. Deletions cut 7 bases from V and 0 bases from J, with 16 bases between. The germline CDR1 and CDR2 sequences are MNHNY and SVGAGI (reference sequence). The CDR3 loop spans 16 amino acids. The CDR3 protein is CASNLSGGISNQPQHF. The CDR3 DNA is TGTGCCAGCAACCTTTCGGGCGGAATTAGCAATCAGCCCCAGCATTTT.

This clonotype appeared many times. This rearrangement joins TRBV5-6 to TRBJ2-5; D is unresolved. CDR3 length: 14 amino acids. V lost 0 bases, J lost 4 bases, and 10 bases lay in between. Germline CDR1 is SGHDT and CDR2 is YYEEEE. The CDR3 loop is CASSLVAVTETQYF. Written as DNA, the CDR3 is TGTGCCAGCAGCTTGGTCGCGGTGACAGAGACCCAGTACTTC.

This clonotype appeared many times. The J gene is TRBJ1-5, the V gene TRBV12-3 or TRBV12-4, with no clear D. CDR3 length: 15 residues. Trimming took 6 bases from V and 4 from J, leaving 16 bases between them. CDR3 nucleotides: TGTGCCAGCAGCCCCCAGGTCTCGGAAAATCAGCCCCAGCATTTT. Its protein is CASSPQVSENQPQHF.